These T cell receptor beta chains were read from a single sample in a study of cytomegalovirus exposure and HLA in healthy donors. Clones were sequenced by immunoSEQ multiplex PCR, and TCRdb holds only the in-frame ones, with some missing. The sample gives some 200,000 clones, 77% of which show up once; about 2.5% is in the top ten. Sequenced: PBMCs. These receptors all come from a woman aged 60-75 years in good health and CMV-seropositive. Both conserved end residues are part of each CDR3. D genes are given only for firm matches. Expanded clones get a size class; other rows say once, few or many, or leave the size out.

cdr3_aa: CSVYKYNEQFF; cdr3_nt: TGCAGCGTTTACAAGTACAATGAGCAGTTCTTC; j_call: TRBJ2-1; clone_size: NA; d_call: NA; v_call: TRBV29-1
cdr3_aa: CASLPGLRQGYTF; cdr3_nt: TGTGCCTCCTTGCCGGGACTTAGGCAGGGCTACACCTTC; j_call: TRBJ1-2; clone_size: NA; d_call: NA; v_call: TRBV28
cdr3_aa: CASSPGGRSDEQYF; cdr3_nt: TGTGCCAGCTCACCTGGGGGCCGTTCGGACGAGCAGTACTTC; j_call: TRBJ2-7; clone_size: few; d_call: NA; v_call: TRBV18
cdr3_aa: CASSPQRGQAYEQYF; cdr3_nt: TGTGCCAGCAGCCCCCAAAGGGGGCAAGCCTACGAGCAGTACTTC; j_call: TRBJ2-7; clone_size: NA; d_call: TRBD1; v_call: TRBV5-4
cdr3_aa: CASNLLAGEQFF; cdr3_nt: TGTGCCAGCAATCTACTAGCGGGGGAGCAGTTCTTC; j_call: TRBJ2-1; clone_size: NA; d_call: TRBD2; v_call: TRBV2
cdr3_aa: CASNVGTGDSYEQYF; cdr3_nt: TGTGCCAGCAACGTAGGAACAGGGGACTCCTACGAGCAGTACTTC; j_call: TRBJ2-7; clone_size: NA; d_call: TRBD1; v_call: TRBV9
cdr3_aa: CSVEFGLALNEQFF; cdr3_nt: TGCAGCGTTGAGTTTGGACTAGCGCTCAATGAGCAGTTCTTC; j_call: TRBJ2-1; clone_size: NA; d_call: TRBD2; v_call: TRBV29-1
cdr3_aa: CASSFRRESTDTQYF; cdr3_nt: TGTGCCAGCAGTTTTCGGCGGGAGAGCACAGATACGCAGTATTTT; j_call: TRBJ2-3; clone_size: NA; d_call: TRBD2; v_call: TRBV27
cdr3_aa: CASSPTSGGELFF; cdr3_nt: TGCGCCAGCAGTCCAACTAGCGGCGGGGAGCTGTTTTTT; j_call: TRBJ2-2; clone_size: NA; d_call: TRBD2; v_call: TRBV5-1
cdr3_aa: CASSFGTSGNTGELFF; cdr3_nt: TGCGCCAGCAGCTTCGGGACTAGCGGGAACACCGGGGAGCTGTTTTTT; j_call: TRBJ2-2; clone_size: few; d_call: TRBD2; v_call: TRBV5-1
cdr3_aa: CASSPRPSGLDTQYF; cdr3_nt: TGTGCCAGCAGCCCCCGGCCTAGCGGGTTAGATACGCAGTATTTT; j_call: TRBJ2-3; clone_size: few; d_call: TRBD2; v_call: TRBV7-9
cdr3_aa: CATSRAETAGGYTF; cdr3_nt: TGTGCCACCAGCAGAGCAGAAACAGCAGGTGGCTACACCTTC; j_call: TRBJ1-2; clone_size: NA; d_call: NA; v_call: TRBV15
cdr3_aa: CASSLEGGGAADTQYF; cdr3_nt: TGTGCCAGCAGCTTAGAGGGCGGGGGGGCAGCAGATACGCAGTATTTT; j_call: TRBJ2-3; clone_size: few; d_call: TRBD2; v_call: TRBV7-9
cdr3_aa: CASSENPVYNSPLHF; cdr3_nt: TGTGCCAGCAGTGAAAACCCGGTCTATAATTCACCCCTCCACTTT; j_call: TRBJ1-6; clone_size: NA; d_call: NA; v_call: TRBV6-1
cdr3_aa: CASSYRRQGYTEAFF; cdr3_nt: TGTGCCAGCAGTTACAGAAGACAGGGTTATACTGAAGCTTTCTTT; j_call: TRBJ1-1; clone_size: NA; d_call: TRBD1; v_call: TRBV6-5
cdr3_aa: CASSTGTGGSTEAFF; cdr3_nt: TGTGCCAGCAGTACCGGGACAGGGGGGAGCACTGAAGCTTTCTTT; j_call: TRBJ1-1; clone_size: NA; d_call: TRBD1; v_call: TRBV28
cdr3_aa: CATRTSGSGADTQYF; cdr3_nt: TGCGCCACCAGGACTAGCGGGAGTGGAGCAGATACGCAGTATTTT; j_call: TRBJ2-3; clone_size: NA; d_call: TRBD2; v_call: TRBV5-1
cdr3_aa: CASSFRGGYEQFF; cdr3_nt: TGTGCCAGTAGCTTTAGGGGGGGCTATGAGCAGTTCTTC; j_call: TRBJ2-1; clone_size: NA; d_call: NA; v_call: TRBV19
cdr3_aa: CASSLGGLSTTYEQYF; cdr3_nt: TGTGCCAGCAGCTTAGGGGGGCTAAGTACTACCTACGAGCAGTACTTC; j_call: TRBJ2-7; clone_size: NA; d_call: NA; v_call: TRBV7-8
cdr3_aa: CASNTVNTEAFF; cdr3_nt: TGCGCCAGCAACACAGTAAACACTGAAGCTTTCTTT; j_call: TRBJ1-1; clone_size: NA; d_call: NA; v_call: TRBV10-2
cdr3_aa: CASSPIGQGARNNEKLFF; cdr3_nt: TGTGCCAGCAGCCCGATCGGACAGGGGGCGCGTAATAATGAAAAACTGTTTTTT; j_call: TRBJ1-4; clone_size: few; d_call: TRBD1; v_call: TRBV28
cdr3_aa: CASDSTGDRTEAFF; cdr3_nt: TGCGCCAGCGATTCCACAGGGGATCGGACTGAAGCTTTCTTT; j_call: TRBJ1-1; clone_size: NA; d_call: TRBD1; v_call: TRBV5-1
cdr3_aa: CAWSLGGSREQYF; cdr3_nt: TGTGCCTGGAGCCTTGGGGGGAGTCGAGAGCAGTACTTC; j_call: TRBJ2-7; clone_size: NA; d_call: NA; v_call: TRBV30
cdr3_aa: CASSFGGNTGELFF; cdr3_nt: TGCGCCAGCAGCTTCGGCGGGAACACCGGGGAGCTGTTTTTT; j_call: TRBJ2-2; clone_size: few; d_call: NA; v_call: TRBV5-1
cdr3_aa: CASSLLPGGGATGELFF; cdr3_nt: TGTGCCAGCAGCTTGCTTCCCGGAGGGGGGGCCACCGGGGAGCTGTTTTTT; j_call: TRBJ2-2; clone_size: NA; d_call: NA; v_call: TRBV5-4
cdr3_aa: CASSTGMEETQYF; cdr3_nt: TGTGCCAGCAGCACAGGGATGGAAGAGACCCAGTACTTC; j_call: TRBJ2-5; clone_size: NA; d_call: NA; v_call: TRBV7-7
cdr3_aa: CASSPLTGTSGSVETQYF; cdr3_nt: TGTGCCAGCAGCCCGCTAACCGGGACTAGCGGGAGTGTGGAGACCCAGTACTTC; j_call: TRBJ2-5; clone_size: once; d_call: TRBD2; v_call: TRBV7-7
cdr3_aa: CASSPIGQQINYGYTF; cdr3_nt: TGTGCCAGCAGTCCTATCGGACAGCAAATTAACTATGGCTACACCTTC; j_call: TRBJ1-2; clone_size: NA; d_call: NA; v_call: TRBV27
cdr3_aa: CASSHRLETDTQYF; cdr3_nt: TGTGCCAGCAGCCACCGACTAGAAACAGATACGCAGTATTTT; j_call: TRBJ2-3; clone_size: NA; d_call: NA; v_call: TRBV7-6
cdr3_aa: CASTDPTRGEGEQYF; cdr3_nt: TGTGCCAGCACCGACCCTACCCGGGGGGAAGGGGAGCAGTACTTC; j_call: TRBJ2-7; clone_size: once; d_call: TRBD2; v_call: TRBV5-4
cdr3_aa: CASSPWTATYEQYF; cdr3_nt: TGTGCCAGCTCACCGTGGACAGCAACCTACGAGCAGTACTTC; j_call: TRBJ2-7; clone_size: NA; d_call: NA; v_call: TRBV18
cdr3_aa: CASSDYGGAETQYF; cdr3_nt: TGTGCCAGCTCCGATTACGGGGGGGCGGAGACCCAGTACTTC; j_call: TRBJ2-5; clone_size: NA; d_call: TRBD2; v_call: TRBV7-2
cdr3_aa: CASSPAPGTNEKLFF; cdr3_nt: TGTGCCAGCTCACCCGCCCCAGGAACTAATGAAAAACTGTTTTTT; j_call: TRBJ1-4; clone_size: NA; d_call: NA; v_call: TRBV18
cdr3_aa: CASTPGISSNYGYTF; cdr3_nt: TGTGCCAGCACTCCAGGGATTTCCTCTAACTATGGCTACACCTTC; j_call: TRBJ1-2; clone_size: NA; d_call: NA; v_call: TRBV6-1
cdr3_aa: CASSLDGQGYQPQHF; cdr3_nt: TGTGCCAGCAGCTTGGACGGGCAGGGCTATCAGCCCCAGCATTTT; j_call: TRBJ1-5; clone_size: NA; d_call: NA; v_call: TRBV5-4
cdr3_aa: CASSRQGKGGELFF; cdr3_nt: TGTGCCAGTAGTCGACAGGGGAAGGGCGGGGAGCTGTTTTTT; j_call: TRBJ2-2; clone_size: NA; d_call: TRBD1; v_call: TRBV19
cdr3_aa: CASIPGGKSYNEQFF; cdr3_nt: TGTGCCAGCATCCCGGGGGGAAAATCCTACAATGAGCAGTTCTTC; j_call: TRBJ2-1; clone_size: NA; d_call: TRBD2; v_call: TRBV6-6